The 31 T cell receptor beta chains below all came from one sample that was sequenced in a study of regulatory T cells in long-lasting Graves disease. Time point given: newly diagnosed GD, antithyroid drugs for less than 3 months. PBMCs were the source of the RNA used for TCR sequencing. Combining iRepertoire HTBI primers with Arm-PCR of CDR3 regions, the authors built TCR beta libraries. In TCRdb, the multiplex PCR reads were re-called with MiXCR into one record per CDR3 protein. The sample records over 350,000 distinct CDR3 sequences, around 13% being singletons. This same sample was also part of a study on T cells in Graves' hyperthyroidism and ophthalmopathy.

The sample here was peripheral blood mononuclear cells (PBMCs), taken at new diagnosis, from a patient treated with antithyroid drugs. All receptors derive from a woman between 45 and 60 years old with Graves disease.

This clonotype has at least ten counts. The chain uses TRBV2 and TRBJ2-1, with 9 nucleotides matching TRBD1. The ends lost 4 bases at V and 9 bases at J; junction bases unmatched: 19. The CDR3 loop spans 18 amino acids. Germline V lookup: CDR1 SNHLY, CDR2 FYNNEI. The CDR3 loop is CASSGGTGRAVTNGEQFF. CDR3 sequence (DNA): TGTGCCAGCAGTGGTGGGACAGGGAGGGCCGTAACGAACGGTGAGCAGTTCTTC.

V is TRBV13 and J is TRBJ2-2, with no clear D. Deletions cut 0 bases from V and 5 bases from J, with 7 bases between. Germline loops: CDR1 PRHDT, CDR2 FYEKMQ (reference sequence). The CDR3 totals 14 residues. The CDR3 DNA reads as TGTGCCAGCAGCTTAGGGATAGGGACCGGGGAGCTGTTTTTT. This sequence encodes CASSLGIGTGELFF.

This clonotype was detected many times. CDR3 region: CASSLAGTGAETQYF. The CDR3 DNA reads TGTGCCAGCAGTTTAGCCGGGACAGGGGCGGAGACCCAGTACTTC. This chain links TRBV6-5 with TRBJ2-5, with 10 nucleotides matching TRBD1. Germline CDR1 reads MNHEY; CDR2 reads SVGAGI. This CDR3 has 15 amino acids. V lost 4 bases, J lost 5 bases, and 7 bases stayed unmatched.

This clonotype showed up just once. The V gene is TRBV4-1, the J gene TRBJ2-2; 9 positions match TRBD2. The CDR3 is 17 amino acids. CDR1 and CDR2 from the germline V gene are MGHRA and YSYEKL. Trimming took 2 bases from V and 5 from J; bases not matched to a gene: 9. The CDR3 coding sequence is TGCGCCAGCAGCCAAAAGGGGGCGGGAGGGCCAACCGGGGAGCTGTTTTTT. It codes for CASSQKGAGGPTGELFF.

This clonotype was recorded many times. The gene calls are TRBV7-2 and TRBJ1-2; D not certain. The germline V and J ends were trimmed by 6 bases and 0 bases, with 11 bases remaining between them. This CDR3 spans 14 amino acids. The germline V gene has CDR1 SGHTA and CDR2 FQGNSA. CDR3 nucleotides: TGTGCCAGCAGTGTTTTGGGGACTAACTATGGCTACACCTTC. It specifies CASSVLGTNYGYTF.

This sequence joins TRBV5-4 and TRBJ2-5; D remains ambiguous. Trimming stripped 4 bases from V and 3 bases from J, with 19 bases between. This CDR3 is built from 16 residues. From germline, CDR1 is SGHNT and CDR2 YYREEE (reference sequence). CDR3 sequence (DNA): TGTGCCAGCAGCCCCTTAGGTGCGAGTGTTGAAGAGACCCAGTACTTC. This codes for CASSPLGASVEETQYF.

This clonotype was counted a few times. CDR3 sequence (DNA): TGCGCCAGCAGCCAAGATCCGATTCCACGCCATATTCCAGATACGCAGTATTTT. Protein: CASSQDPIPRHIPDTQYF. The chain recombines TRBV4-1 with TRBJ2-3; D is uncertain. The CDR3 spans 18 residues. Trimming left V 0 bases short and J 4 bases short, with 20 bases between. Germline CDR1 and CDR2: MGHRA and YSYEKL.

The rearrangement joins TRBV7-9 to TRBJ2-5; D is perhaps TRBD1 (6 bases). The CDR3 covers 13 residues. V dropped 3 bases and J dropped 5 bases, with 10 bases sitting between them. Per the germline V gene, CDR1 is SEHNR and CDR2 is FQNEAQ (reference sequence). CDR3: CASSFNREETQYF. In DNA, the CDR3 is TGTGCCAGCAGCTTTAACAGGGAGGAGACCCAGTACTTC.

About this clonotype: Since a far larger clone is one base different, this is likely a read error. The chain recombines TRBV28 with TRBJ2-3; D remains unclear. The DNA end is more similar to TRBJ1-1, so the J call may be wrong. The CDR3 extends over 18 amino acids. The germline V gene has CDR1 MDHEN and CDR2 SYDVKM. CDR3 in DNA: TGTGCCAGCACCCGATCAGGCGCCAGAAGGCTGACGAACACTGAAGCTTTCTTT. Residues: CASTRSGARRLTNTEAFF.

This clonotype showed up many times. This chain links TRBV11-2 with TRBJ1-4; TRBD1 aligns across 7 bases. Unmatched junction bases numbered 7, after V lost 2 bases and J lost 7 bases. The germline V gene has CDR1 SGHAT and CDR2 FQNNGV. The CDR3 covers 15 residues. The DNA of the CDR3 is TGTGCCAGCAGCTTACCGGGACAGTGGGGTGAAAAACTGTTTTTT. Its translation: CASSLPGQWGEKLFF.

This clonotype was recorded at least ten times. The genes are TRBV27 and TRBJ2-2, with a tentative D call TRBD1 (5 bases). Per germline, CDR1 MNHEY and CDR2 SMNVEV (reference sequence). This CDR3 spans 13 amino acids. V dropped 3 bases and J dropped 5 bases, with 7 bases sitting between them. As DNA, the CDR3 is TGTGCCAGCAGTTTGGACAAAACCGGGGAGCTGTTTTTT. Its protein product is CASSLDKTGELFF.

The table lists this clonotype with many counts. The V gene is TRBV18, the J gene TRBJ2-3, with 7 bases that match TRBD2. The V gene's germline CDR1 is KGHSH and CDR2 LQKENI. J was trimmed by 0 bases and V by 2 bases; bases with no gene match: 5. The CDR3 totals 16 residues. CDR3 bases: TGTGCCAGCTCACCAATGGGGAGGGAGAGCACAGATACGCAGTATTTT. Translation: CASSPMGRESTDTQYF.

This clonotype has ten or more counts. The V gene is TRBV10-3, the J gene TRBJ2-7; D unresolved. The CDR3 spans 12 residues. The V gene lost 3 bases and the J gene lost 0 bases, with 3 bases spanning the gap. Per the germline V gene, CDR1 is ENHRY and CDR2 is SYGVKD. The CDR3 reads CAISDSSYEQYF. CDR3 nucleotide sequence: TGTGCCATCAGTGACTCCTCCTACGAGCAGTACTTC.

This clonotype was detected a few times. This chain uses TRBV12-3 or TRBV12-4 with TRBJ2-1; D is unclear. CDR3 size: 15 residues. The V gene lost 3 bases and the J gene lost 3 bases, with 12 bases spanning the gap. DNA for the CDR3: TGTGCCAGCAGTTTCTTCATTGAACTCTACAATGAGCAGTTCTTC. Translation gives CASSFFIELYNEQFF.

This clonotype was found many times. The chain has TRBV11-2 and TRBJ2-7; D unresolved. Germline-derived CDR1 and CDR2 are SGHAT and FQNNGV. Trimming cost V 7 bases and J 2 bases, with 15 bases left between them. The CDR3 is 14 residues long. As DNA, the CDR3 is TGTGCCAGCACCCGTATGGTGGGCCCCTACGAGCAGTACTTC. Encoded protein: CASTRMVGPYEQYF. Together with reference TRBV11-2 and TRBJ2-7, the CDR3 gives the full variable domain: EAGVAQSPRYKIIEKRQSVAFWCNPISGHATLYWYQQILGQGPKLLIQFQNNGVVDDSQLPKDRFSAERLKGVDSTLKIQPAKLEDSAVYLCASTRMVGPYEQYFGPGTRLTVT.

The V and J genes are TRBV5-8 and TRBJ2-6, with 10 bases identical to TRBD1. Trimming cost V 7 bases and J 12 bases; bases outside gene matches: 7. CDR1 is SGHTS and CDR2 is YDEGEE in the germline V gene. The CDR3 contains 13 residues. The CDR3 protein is CASRDRGARVLTF. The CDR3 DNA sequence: TGTGCCAGCCGGGACAGGGGTGCGCGCGTCCTGACTTTC.

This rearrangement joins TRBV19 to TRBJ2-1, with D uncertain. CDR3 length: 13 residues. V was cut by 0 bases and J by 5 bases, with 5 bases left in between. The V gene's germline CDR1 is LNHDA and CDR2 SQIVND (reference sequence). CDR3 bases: TGTGCCAGTAGTATAGATGGCGACAATGAGCAGTTCTTC. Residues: CASSIDGDNEQFF. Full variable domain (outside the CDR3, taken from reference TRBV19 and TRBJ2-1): DGGITQSPKYLFRKEGQNVTLSCEQNLNHDAMYWYRQDPGQGLRLIYYSQIVNDFQKGDIAEGYSVSREKKESFPLTVTSAQKNPTAFYLCASSIDGDNEQFFGPGTRLTVL.

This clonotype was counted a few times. The chain's CDR3 is CASSTGTSADTQYF. CDR3 sequence (DNA): TGTGCCAGCAGTACCGGGACTAGTGCAGATACGCAGTATTTT. The gene calls are TRBV28 and TRBJ2-3; 8 bases fit TRBD2. Germline-derived CDR1 and CDR2 are MDHEN and SYDVKM. The J segment lost 4 bases and the V segment lost 5 bases, leaving 5 bases of the junction unmatched. CDR3 size: 14 residues.

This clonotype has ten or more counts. The CDR3 region has the DNA TGTGCCAGCAGTTTGGAGGGGGCGCGGGAAAAACTGTTTTTT. Translation gives CASSLEGAREKLFF. V gene TRBV28 combines with J gene TRBJ1-4, with TRBD1 matching 7 bases. The CDR3 totals 14 residues. Germline assignment: CDR1 MDHEN and CDR2 SYDVKM. Trimming at V came to 3 bases and at J to 8 bases, leaving 6 bases not matched to a gene.

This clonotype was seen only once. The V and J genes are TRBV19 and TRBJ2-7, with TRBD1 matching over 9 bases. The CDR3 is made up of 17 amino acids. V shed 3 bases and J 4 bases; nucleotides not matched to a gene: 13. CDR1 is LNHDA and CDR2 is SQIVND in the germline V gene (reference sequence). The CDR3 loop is CASSMGSGTGTRYEQYF. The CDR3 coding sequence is TGTGCCAGTAGTATGGGCTCCGGGACAGGGACAAGGTACGAGCAGTACTTC. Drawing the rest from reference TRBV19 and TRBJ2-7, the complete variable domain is DGGITQSPKYLFRKEGQNVTLSCEQNLNHDAMYWYRQDPGQGLRLIYYSQIVNDFQKGDIAEGYSVSREKKESFPLTVTSAQKNPTAFYLCASSMGSGTGTRYEQYFGPGTRLTVT.

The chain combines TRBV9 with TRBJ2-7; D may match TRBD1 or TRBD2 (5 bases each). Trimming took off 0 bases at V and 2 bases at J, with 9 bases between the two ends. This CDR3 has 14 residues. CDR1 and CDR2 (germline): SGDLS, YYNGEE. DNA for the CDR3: TGTGCCAGCAGCGTAGCTGGGGACCCCTACGAGCAGTACTTC. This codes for CASSVAGDPYEQYF.

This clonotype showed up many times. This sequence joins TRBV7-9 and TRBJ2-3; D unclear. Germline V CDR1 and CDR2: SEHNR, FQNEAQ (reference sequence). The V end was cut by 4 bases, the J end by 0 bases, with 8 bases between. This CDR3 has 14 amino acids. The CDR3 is CASSSISSTDTQYF. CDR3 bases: TGTGCCAGCAGCTCAATCTCTAGCACAGATACGCAGTATTTT. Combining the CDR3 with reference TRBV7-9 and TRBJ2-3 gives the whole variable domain DTGVSQNPRHKITKRGQNVTFRCDPISEHNRLYWYRQTLGQGPEFLTYFQNEAQLEKSRLLSDRFSAERPKGSFSTLEIQRTEQGDSAMYLCASSSISSTDTQYFGPGTRLTVL.

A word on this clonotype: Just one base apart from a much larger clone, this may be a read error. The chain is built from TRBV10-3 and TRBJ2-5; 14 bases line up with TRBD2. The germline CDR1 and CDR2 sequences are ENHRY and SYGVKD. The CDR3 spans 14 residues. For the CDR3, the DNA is TGTACCACCGGACTAGCGGGAGGCCAAGAGACCCAGTACTTC. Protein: CTTGLAGGQETQYF.

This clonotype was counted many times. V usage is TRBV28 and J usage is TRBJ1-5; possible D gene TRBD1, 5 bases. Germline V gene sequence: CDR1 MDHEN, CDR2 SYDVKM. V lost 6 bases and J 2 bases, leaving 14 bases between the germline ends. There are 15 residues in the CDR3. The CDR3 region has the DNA TGTGCCAGCAGCTTGGGTGGAGGGGGCAATCAGCCCCAGCATTTT. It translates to CASSLGGGGNQPQHF.

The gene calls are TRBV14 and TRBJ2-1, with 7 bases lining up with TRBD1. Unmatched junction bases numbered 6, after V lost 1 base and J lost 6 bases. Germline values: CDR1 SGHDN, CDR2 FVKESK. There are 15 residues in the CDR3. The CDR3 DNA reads TGTGCCAGCAGCCAAGTCCGCAGGGGGAGCAATGAGCAGTTCTTC. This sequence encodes CASSQVRRGSNEQFF.

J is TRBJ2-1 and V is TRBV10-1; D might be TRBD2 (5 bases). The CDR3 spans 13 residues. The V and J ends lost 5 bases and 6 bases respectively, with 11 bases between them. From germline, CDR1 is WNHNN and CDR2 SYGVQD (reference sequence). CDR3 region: CASSSTRANEQFF. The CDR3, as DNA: TGCGCCAGCAGTTCCACGCGGGCCAATGAGCAGTTCTTC.

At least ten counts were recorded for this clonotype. CDR3 bases: TGCAGTGCCAGTTTCGGAAACAGGGGGCGGTTAAAAGAGACCCAGTACTTC. This codes for CSASFGNRGRLKETQYF. V is TRBV20-1 and J is TRBJ2-5; 9 bases are shared with TRBD1. Looked up from germline, CDR1 is DFQATT and CDR2 is SNEGSKA (reference sequence). This CDR3 comprises 17 residues. With 6 bases clipped from V and 3 bases from J, the junction kept 17 bases outside the gene matches.

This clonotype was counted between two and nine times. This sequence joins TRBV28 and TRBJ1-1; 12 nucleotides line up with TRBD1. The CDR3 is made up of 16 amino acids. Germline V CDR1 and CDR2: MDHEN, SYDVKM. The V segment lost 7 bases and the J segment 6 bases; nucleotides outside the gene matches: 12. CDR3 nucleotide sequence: TGTGCCAGCACCAATCCCGGGACAGGGGGCAGCTCTGAAGCTTTCTTT. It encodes CASTNPGTGGSSEAFF.

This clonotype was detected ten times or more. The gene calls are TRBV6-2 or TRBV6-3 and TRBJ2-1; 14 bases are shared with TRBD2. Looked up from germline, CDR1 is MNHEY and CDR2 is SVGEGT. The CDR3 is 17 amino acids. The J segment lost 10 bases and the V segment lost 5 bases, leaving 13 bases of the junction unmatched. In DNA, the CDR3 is TGTGCCAGCAGTCCTAAGCCGGGACTAGCGGGAGTTAAGGAGCAGTTCTTC. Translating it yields CASSPKPGLAGVKEQFF.

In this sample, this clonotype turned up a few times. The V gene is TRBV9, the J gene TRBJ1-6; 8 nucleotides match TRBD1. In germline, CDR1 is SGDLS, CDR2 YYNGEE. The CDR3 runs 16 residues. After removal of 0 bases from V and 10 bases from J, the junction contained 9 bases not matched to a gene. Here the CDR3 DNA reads TGTGCCAGCAGCGTAGCCCGACAGGGGTACGAATCACCCCTCCACTTT. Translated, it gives CASSVARQGYESPLHF.

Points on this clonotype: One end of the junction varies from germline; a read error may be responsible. The CDR3 nucleotides are TGTGCCAGCAACTTAGCGGGAGGTAGCACAGATACGCAGTATTTT. Translation gives CASNLAGGSTDTQYF. V is TRBV7-3 and J is TRBJ2-3; 10 bases fit TRBD2. Germline-derived CDR1 and CDR2 are SGHTA and FQGTGA. The CDR3 totals 15 residues.